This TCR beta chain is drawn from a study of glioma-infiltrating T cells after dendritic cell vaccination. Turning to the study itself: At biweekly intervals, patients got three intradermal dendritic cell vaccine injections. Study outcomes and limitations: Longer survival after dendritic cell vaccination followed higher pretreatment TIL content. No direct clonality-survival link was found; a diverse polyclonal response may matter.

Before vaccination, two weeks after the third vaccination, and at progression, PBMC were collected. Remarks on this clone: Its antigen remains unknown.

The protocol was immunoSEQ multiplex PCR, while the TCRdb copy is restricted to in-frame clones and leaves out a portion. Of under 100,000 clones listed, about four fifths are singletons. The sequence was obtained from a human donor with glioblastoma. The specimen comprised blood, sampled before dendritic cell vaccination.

CDR3 in DNA: TGTGCCAGCAGGGGACTGGGCACTGAAGCTTTCTTT. It encodes CASRGLGTEAFF. The chain is built from TRBV6-1 and TRBJ1-1, with D possibly TRBD1 on 5 matching bases. Germline V CDR1 and CDR2: MNHNS, SASEGT. The CDR3 extends over 12 amino acids. V was trimmed by 6 bases and J by 4 bases, leaving 9 bases between them.